These T cell receptor beta chains were read from a single sample in a study of CD8+ T cells in alopecia areata. Generated by immunoSEQ multiplex PCR, the TCRdb table keeps only in-frame clones and is missing some. The sample yields about 180,000 clones, approximately 53% seen once. Sequences were derived from CD8+ T cells sorted from blood, sampled at week 24, from a patient treated with tofacitinib. These receptors were collected from a human donor with alopecia areata. The CDR3 runs from the conserved cysteine through the conserved F or W. D genes are given only for firm matches. Clone size is shown for a subset of rows, as once, few, many or a class of expanded clone.

TRBV7-2,TRBJ2-7,NA,14,TRBD2,CASSLVGGGDEQYF,TGTGCCAGCAGCTTAGTTGGCGGGGGGGACGAGCAGTACTTC
TRBV6-5,TRBJ2-3,NA,13,TRBD1,CASSYSGQRAQYF,TGTGCCAGCAGTTACTCGGGACAGCGTGCGCAGTATTTT
TRBV12-5,TRBJ2-7,NA,13,NA,CASGYGPSYEQYF,TGTGCTAGTGGTTACGGACCCAGTTACGAGCAGTACTTC
TRBV25-1,TRBJ2-7,NA,14,TRBD1,CASSESGTGGEQYF,TGTGCCAGCAGTGAGAGCGGGACAGGGGGCGAGCAGTACTTC
TRBV19,TRBJ1-1,NA,14,TRBD1,CASTRQGANTEAFF,TGTGCCAGTACCCGACAGGGGGCGAACACTGAAGCTTTCTTT
TRBV7-2,TRBJ1-4,many,14,NA,CASSLGQANEKLFF,TGTGCCAGCAGCTTAGGACAGGCGAACGAAAAACTGTTTTTT
TRBV2,TRBJ2-1,NA,12,NA,CASHHGSDEQFF,TGTGCCAGTCATCACGGGTCGGATGAGCAGTTCTTC
TRBV29-1,TRBJ1-2,NA,14,TRBD1,CSVEGSRGPYGYTF,TGCAGCGTTGAAGGATCCAGGGGGCCCTATGGCTACACCTTC
TRBV13,TRBJ2-3,NA,19,TRBD2,CASSSTTPSGGWGTDTQYF,TGTGCCAGCAGCTCTACCACACCTAGCGGGGGTTGGGGCACAGATACGCAGTATTTT
TRBV28,TRBJ2-7,NA,16,TRBD1,CASSPIRTGVAYEQYF,TGTGCCAGCAGCCCTATCCGGACAGGGGTCGCCTACGAGCAGTACTTC
TRBV27,TRBJ1-5,once,11,NA,CASTTNQPQHF,TGTGCCAGCACCACTAATCAGCCCCAGCATTTT
TRBV7-9,TRBJ2-1,once,16,TRBD2,CASSSRGTSGVNEQFF,TGTGCCAGCAGCTCCCGAGGGACTAGCGGGGTGAATGAGCAGTTCTTC
TRBV9,TRBJ2-2,few,12,NA,CASSVDRGELFF,TGTGCCAGCAGCGTAGATCGCGGGGAGCTGTTTTTT
TRBV6-6,TRBJ1-1,NA,14,TRBD1,CASSENRGGTEAFF,TGTGCCAGCAGCGAAAACAGGGGCGGCACTGAAGCTTTCTTT
TRBV6-6,TRBJ2-7,NA,13,NA,CASSYSISYEQYF,TGTGCCAGCAGTTACTCGATAAGCTACGAGCAGTACTTC
TRBV19,TRBJ2-7,NA,15,NA,CASSTLRGSNYEQYF,TGTGCCAGTAGTACCCTTCGGGGATCGAACTACGAGCAGTACTTC
TRBV7-9,TRBJ1-6,NA,15,TRBD1,CASNGQGVNNSPLHF,TGTGCCAGCAACGGACAGGGAGTGAATAATTCACCCCTCCACTTT
TRBV9,TRBJ2-7,NA,18,TRBD2,CASSVGPRASGGPYEQYF,TGTGCCAGCAGCGTAGGTCCGCGGGCCAGCGGGGGGCCGTACGAGCAGTACTTC
TRBV29-1,TRBJ1-1,NA,14,NA,CSVDIQKGGTEAFF,TGCAGCGTTGATATACAGAAGGGAGGCACTGAAGCTTTCTTT
TRBV4-3,TRBJ1-2,NA,15,NA,CASSQELGGSYGYTF,TGCGCCAGCAGCCAAGAGTTGGGGGGGTCATATGGCTACACCTTC
TRBV9,TRBJ2-5,few,13,NA,CASSPGGQETQYF,TGTGCCAGCAGCCCTGGAGGTCAAGAGACCCAGTACTTC
TRBV6-6,TRBJ2-5,NA,16,TRBD2,CASSPRTSGGQETQYF,TGTGCCAGCAGCCCCCGGACTAGCGGGGGCCAAGAGACCCAGTACTTC
TRBV13,TRBJ1-1,few,16,TRBD1,CASSLGASGGASEAFF,TGTGCCAGCAGCTTAGGAGCCTCAGGGGGCGCATCTGAAGCTTTCTTT
TRBV29-1,TRBJ1-4,few,13,NA,CSVTLTVDEKLFF,TGCAGCGTTACGTTAACAGTTGATGAAAAACTGTTTTTT
TRBV4-3,TRBJ2-7,NA,16,NA,CASSQDVLGIVYEQYF,TGCGCCAGCAGCCAAGATGTTTTGGGGATAGTCTACGAGCAGTACTTC
TRBV6-6,TRBJ1-1,few,15,NA,CASSYSRASNTEAFF,TGTGCCAGCAGTTACTCGAGGGCATCAAACACTGAAGCTTTCTTT
TRBV30,TRBJ1-1,few,12,TRBD1,CAWRQGNTEAFF,TGTGCCTGGCGACAGGGAAATACTGAAGCTTTCTTT